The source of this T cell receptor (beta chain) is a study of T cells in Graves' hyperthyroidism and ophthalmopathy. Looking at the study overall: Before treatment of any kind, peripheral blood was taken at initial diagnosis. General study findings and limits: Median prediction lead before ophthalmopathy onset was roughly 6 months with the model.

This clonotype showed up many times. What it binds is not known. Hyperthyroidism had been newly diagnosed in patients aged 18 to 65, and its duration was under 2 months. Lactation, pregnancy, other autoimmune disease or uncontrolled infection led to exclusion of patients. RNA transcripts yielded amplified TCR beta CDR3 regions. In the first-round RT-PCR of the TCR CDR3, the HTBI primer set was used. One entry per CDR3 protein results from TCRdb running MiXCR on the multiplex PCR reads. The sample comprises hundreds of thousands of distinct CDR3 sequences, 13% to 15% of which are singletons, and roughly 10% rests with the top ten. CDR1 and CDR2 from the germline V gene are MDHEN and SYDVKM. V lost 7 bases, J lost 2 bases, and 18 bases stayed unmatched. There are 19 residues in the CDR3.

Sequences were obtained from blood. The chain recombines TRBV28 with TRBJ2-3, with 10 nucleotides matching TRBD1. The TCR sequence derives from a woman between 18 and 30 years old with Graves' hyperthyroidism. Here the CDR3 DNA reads TGTGCCAGCATTCGCCGGGACAGGGGAAGTATGGTCCCCACAGATACGCAGTATTTT. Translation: CASIRRDRGSMVPTDTQYF.